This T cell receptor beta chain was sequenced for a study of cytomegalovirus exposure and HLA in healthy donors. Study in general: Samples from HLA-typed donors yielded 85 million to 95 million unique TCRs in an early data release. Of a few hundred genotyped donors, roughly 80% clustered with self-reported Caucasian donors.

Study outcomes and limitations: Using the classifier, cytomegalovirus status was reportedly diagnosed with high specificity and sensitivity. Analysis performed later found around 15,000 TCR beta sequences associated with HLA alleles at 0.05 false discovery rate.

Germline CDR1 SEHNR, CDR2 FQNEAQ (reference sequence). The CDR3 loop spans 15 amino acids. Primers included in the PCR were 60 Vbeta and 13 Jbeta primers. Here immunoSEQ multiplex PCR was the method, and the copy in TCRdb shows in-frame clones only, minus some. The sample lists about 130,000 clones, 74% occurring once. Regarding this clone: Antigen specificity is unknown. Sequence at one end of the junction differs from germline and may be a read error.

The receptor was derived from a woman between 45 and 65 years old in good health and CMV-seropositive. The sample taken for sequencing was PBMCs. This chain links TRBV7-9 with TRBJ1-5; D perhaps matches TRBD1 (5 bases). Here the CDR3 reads CSSSLDNGRGQPQHF. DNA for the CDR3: TGTTCCAGCAGCTTAGATAATGGAAGGGGCCAGCCCCAGCATTTT.